The clone carrying this TCR delta chain is classed as medium-sized. The entry originates in a study of gamma-delta chains in newborns, infants, children. For the study at large: Polyclonal expansion of innate γδ T cells after birth follows microbial exposure.

Per the germline V gene, CDR1 is GEAIGNYY and CDR2 is EKD. The V gene lost 0 bases and the J gene lost 0 bases, with 5 bases spanning the gap. CDR3 length: 16 residues. TCRdb redid clone calling on the reads using CATT. The top ten clones hold around 23% of a sample with thousands of delta-chain clones, 13% to 15% of them seen once. This receptor was taken from a child who was a newborn, infant or young child, either healthy, febrile or measles-vaccinated (not recorded which). The chain links TRDV2 to TRDJ3; D is uncertain. Source: blood, taken at baseline. CDR3 nucleotide sequence: TGTGCCTGTGACACCCCGACCTCCTGGGACACCCGACAGATGTTTTTC. It translates to CACDTPTSWDTRQMFF.